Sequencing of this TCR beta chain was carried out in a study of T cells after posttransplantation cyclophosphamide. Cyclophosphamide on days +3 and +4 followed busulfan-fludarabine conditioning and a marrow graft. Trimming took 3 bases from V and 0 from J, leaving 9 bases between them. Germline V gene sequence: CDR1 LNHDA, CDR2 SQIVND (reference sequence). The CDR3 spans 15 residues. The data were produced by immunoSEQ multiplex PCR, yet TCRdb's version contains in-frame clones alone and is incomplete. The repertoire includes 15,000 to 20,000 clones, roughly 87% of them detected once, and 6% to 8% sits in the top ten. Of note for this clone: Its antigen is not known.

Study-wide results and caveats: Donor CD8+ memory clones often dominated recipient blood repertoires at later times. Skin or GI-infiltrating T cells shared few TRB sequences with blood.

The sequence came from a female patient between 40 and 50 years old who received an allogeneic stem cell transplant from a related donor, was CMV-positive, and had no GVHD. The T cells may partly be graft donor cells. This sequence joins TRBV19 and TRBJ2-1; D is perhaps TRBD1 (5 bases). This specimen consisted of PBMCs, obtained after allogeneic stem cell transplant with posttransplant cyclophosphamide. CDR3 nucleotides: TGTGCCAGTAGTATTGCGGACACCTCCTACAATGAGCAGTTCTTC. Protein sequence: CASSIADTSYNEQFF.